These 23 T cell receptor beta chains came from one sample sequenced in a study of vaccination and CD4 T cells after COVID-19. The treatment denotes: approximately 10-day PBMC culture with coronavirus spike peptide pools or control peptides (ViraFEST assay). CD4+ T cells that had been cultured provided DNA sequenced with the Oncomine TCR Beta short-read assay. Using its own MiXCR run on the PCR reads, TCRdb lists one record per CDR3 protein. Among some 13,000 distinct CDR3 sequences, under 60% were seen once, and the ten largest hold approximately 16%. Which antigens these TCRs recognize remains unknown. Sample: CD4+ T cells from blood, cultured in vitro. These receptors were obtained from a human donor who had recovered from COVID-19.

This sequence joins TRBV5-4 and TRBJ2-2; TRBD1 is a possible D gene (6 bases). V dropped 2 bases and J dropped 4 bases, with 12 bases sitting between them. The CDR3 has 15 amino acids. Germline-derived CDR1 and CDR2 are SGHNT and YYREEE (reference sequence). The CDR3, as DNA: TGTGCCAGCAGCTTTGGAACAGGGCTCACCGGGGAGCTGTTTTTT. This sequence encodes CASSFGTGLTGELFF.

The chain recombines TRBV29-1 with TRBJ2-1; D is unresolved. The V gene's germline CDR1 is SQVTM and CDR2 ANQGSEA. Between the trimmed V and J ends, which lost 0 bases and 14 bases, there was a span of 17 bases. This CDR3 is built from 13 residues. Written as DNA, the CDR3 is TGCAGCGTTGAAGAAGGCGGACGGGCCATCAAGTTCTTC. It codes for CSVEEGGRAIKFF.

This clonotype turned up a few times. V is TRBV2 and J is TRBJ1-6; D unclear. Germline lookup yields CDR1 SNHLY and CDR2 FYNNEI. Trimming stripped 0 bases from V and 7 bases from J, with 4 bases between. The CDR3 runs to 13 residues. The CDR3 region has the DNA TGTGCCAGCAGTGAAGCGGAGAATTCACCCCTCCACTTT. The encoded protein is CASSEAENSPLHF.

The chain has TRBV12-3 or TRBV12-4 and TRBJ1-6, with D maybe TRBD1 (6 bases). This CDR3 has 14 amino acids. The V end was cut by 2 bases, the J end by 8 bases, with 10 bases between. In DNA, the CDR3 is TGTGCCAGCAGTTTACTGGGGGGCGATTCACCCCTCCACTTT. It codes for CASSLLGGDSPLHF.

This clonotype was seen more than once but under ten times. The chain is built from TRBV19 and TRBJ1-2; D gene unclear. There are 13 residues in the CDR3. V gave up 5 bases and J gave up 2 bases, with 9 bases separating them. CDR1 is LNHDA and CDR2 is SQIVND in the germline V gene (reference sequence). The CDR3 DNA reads TGTGCCAGTAGTTTGGGCACGAACTATGGCTACACCTTC. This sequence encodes CASSLGTNYGYTF.

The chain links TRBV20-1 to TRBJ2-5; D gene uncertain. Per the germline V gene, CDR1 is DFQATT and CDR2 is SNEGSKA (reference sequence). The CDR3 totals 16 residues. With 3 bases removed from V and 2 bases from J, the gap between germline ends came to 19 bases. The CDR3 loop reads CSARWQPNRPQETQYF. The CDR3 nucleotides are TGCAGTGCTAGGTGGCAGCCCAACCGCCCACAAGAGACCCAGTACTTC.

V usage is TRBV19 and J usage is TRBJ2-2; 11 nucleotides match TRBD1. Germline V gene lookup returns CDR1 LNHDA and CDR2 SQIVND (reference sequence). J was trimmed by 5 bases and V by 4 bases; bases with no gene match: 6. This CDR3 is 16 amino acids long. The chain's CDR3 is CASSRTGGDITGELFF. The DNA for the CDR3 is TGTGCCAGTAGTAGGACAGGGGGCGATATTACCGGGGAGCTGTTTTTT.

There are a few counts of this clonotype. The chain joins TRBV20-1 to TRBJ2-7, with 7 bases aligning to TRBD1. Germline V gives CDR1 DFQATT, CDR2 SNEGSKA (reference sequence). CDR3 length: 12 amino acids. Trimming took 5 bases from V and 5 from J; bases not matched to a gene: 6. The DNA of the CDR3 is TGCAGTGCTGCAGGGGGATCAGACGAGCAGTACTTC. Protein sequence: CSAAGGSDEQYF.

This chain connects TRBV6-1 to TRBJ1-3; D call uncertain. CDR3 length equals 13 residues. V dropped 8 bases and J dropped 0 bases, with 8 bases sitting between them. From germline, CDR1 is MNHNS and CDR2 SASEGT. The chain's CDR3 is CASRHHSGNTIYF. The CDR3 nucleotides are TGTGCCAGCCGACACCACTCTGGAAACACCATATATTTT.

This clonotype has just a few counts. As DNA, the CDR3 is TGTGCCAGCAGCCAAGAGGGCAGGGAGACCGGGGAGCTGTTTTTT. Encoded protein: CASSQEGRETGELFF. The J gene is TRBJ2-2, the V gene TRBV4-2; D may be TRBD1 or TRBD2 (5 bases each). Per the germline V gene, CDR1 is LGHNA and CDR2 is YNFKEQ. The CDR3 is made up of 15 amino acids. V lost 0 bases and J 5 bases, leaving 10 bases between the germline ends.

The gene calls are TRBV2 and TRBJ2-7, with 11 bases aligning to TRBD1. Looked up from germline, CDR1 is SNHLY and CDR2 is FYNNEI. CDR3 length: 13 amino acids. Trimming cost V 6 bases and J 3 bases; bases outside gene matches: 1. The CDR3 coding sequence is TGTGCCAGCAGGGGACAGGGGGTCTACGAGCAGTACTTC. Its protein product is CASRGQGVYEQYF.

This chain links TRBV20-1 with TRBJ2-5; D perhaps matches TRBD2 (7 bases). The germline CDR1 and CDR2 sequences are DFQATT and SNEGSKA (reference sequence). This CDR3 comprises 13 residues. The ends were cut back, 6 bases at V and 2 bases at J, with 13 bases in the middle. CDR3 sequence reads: CSAAGQTQETQYF. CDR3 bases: TGCAGTGCAGCGGGACAAACACAAGAGACCCAGTACTTC.

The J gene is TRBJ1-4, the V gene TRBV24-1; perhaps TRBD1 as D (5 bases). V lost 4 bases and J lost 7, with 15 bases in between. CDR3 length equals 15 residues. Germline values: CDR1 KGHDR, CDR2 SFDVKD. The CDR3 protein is CATSDPGAHGEKLFF. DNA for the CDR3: TGTGCCACCAGTGACCCCGGGGCCCATGGTGAAAAACTGTTTTTT.

In DNA, the CDR3 is TGTGCCAGCAGGGACGGGGGGGTAGAGACCCAGTACTTC. Amino acid sequence: CASRDGGVETQYF. The chain employs TRBV28 and TRBJ2-5; 8 nucleotides agree with TRBD2. The V gene's germline CDR1 is MDHEN and CDR2 SYDVKM. V was clipped by 6 bases and J by 4 bases; unmatched bases: 4. This CDR3 has 13 amino acids.

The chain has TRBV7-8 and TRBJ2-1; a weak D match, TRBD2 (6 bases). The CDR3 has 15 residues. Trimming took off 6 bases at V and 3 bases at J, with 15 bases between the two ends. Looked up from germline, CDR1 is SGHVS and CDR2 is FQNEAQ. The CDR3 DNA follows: TGTGCCAGCAGGGCTAAACGGGACTTCTACAATGAGCAGTTCTTC. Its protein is CASRAKRDFYNEQFF.

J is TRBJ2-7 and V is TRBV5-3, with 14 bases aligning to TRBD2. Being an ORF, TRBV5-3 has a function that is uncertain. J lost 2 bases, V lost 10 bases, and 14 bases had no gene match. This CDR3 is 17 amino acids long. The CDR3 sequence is CAPRGTSGRVRAYEQYF. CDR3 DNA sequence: TGTGCCCCTAGGGGGACTAGCGGGAGAGTAAGGGCCTACGAGCAGTACTTC.

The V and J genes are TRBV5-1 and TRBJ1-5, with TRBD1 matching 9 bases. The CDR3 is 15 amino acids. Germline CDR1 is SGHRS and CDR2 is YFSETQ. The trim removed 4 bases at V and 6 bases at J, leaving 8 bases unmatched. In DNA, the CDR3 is TGCGCCAGCAGCCCGGGACAGGGTCTAAGTCAGCCCCAGCATTTT. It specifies CASSPGQGLSQPQHF.

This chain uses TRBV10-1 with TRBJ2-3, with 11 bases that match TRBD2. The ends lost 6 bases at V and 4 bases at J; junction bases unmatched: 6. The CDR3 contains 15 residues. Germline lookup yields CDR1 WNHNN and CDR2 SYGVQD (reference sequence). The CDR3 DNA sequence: TGCGCCAGCAGCCCAACTAGCGGGAGATCAGATACGCAGTATTTT. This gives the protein CASSPTSGRSDTQYF.

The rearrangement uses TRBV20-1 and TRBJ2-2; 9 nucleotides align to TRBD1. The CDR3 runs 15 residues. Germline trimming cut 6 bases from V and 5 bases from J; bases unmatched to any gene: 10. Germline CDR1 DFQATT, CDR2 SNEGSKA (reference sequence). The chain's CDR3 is CSATDRGFGTGELFF. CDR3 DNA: TGCAGTGCCACGGACAGGGGTTTTGGGACCGGGGAGCTGTTTTTT.

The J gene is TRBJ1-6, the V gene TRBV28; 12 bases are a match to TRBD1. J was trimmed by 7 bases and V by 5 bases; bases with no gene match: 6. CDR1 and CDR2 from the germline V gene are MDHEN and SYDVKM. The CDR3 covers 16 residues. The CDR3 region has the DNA TGTGCCAGCAGTCTGGGACAGGGGGCCGGGAATTCACCCCTCCACTTT. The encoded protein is CASSLGQGAGNSPLHF.

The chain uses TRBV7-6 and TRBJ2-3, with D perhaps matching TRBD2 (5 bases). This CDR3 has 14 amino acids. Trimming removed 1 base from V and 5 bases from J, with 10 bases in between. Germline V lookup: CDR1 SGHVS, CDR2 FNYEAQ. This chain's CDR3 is CASSLVLEGDTQYF. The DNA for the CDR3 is TGTGCCAGCAGCTTAGTACTAGAGGGAGATACGCAGTATTTT.

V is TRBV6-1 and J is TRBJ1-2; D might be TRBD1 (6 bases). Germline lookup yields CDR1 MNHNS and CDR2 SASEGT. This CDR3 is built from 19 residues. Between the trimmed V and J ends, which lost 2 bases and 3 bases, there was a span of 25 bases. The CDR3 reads CASSERPSSGGGGHYGYTF. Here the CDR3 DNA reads TGTGCCAGCAGTGAAAGGCCGTCGAGCGGGGGCGGAGGTCACTATGGCTACACCTTC.

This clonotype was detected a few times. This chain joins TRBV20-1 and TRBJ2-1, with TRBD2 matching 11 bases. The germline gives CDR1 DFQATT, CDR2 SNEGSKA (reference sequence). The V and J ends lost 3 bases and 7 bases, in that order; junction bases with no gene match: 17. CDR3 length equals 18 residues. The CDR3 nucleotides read TGCAGTGCTAGTCCCGCAGGATCTTTAGCGGGAGGGCGGAATGAGCAGTTCTTC. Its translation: CSASPAGSLAGGRNEQFF.